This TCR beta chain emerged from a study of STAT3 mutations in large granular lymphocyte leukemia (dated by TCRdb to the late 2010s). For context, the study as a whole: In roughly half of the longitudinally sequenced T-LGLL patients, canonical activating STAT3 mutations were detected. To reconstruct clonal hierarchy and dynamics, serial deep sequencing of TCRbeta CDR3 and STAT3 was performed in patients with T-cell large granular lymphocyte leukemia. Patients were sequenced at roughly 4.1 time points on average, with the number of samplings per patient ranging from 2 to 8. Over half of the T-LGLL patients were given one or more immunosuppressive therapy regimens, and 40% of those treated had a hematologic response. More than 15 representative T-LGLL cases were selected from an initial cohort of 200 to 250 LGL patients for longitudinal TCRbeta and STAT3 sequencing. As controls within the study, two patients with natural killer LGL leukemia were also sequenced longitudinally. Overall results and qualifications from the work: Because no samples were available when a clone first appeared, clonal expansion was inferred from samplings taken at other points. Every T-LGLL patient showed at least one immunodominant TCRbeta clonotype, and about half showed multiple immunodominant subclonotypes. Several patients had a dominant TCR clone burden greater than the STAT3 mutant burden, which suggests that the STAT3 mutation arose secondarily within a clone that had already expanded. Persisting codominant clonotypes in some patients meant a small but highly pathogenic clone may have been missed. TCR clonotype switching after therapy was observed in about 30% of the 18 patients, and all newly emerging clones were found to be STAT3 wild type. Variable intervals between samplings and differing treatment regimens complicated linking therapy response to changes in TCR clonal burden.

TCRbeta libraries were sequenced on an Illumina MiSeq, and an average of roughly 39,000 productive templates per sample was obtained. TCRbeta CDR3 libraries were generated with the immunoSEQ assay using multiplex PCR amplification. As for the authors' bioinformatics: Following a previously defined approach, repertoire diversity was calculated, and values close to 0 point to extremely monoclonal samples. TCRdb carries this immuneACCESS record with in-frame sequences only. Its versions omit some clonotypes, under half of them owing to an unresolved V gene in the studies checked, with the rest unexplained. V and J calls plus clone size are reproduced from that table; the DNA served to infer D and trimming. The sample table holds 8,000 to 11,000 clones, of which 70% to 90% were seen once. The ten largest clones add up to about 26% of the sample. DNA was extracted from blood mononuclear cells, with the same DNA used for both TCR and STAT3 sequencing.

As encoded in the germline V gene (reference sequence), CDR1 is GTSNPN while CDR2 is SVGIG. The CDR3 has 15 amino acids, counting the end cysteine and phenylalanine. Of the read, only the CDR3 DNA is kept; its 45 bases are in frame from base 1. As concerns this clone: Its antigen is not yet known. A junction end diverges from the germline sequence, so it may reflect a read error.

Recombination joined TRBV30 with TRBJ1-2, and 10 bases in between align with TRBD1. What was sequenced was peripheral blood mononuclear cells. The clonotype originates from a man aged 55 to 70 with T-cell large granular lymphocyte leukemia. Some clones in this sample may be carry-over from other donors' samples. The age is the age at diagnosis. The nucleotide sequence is TGTGCCTGGAGACATGAAACGGGGACAGGGGCAGGGACGGGCTTC. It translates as CAWRHETGTGAGTGF.